The 11 T cell receptor beta chains below all came from one sample that was sequenced in a study of cytomegalovirus exposure and HLA in healthy donors. A multiplex PCR was run with 60 Vbeta primers and 13 Jbeta primers. Produced via immunoSEQ multiplex PCR; TCRdb's table is partial and in-frame only. This sample has roughly 80,000 clones, with 73% found just once. Sequences were obtained from PBMCs. These TCRs come from a woman in her 40s in good health and CMV-seropositive.

The chain links TRBV10-3 to TRBJ2-2, with TRBD1 as a possible D gene (6 bases). Germline V gives CDR1 ENHRY, CDR2 SYGVKD. V shed 6 bases and J shed 5 bases, with 13 bases lying between them. CDR3 length: 14 residues. CDR3: CAIRTGTMTGELFF. The CDR3 DNA reads TGTGCCATCAGGACCGGGACAATGACCGGGGAGCTGTTTTTT.

The chain carries TRBV14 and TRBJ2-7; possibly TRBD1 for D (5 bases). Per the germline V gene, CDR1 is SGHDN and CDR2 is FVKESK. V was pared by 2 bases and J by 5 bases, with 7 bases between. CDR3 length equals 12 residues. In DNA form, the CDR3 reads TGTGCCAGCAGCCAACAGGGTAACGAGCAGTACTTC. Its translation is CASSQQGNEQYF. Drawing the rest from reference TRBV14 and TRBJ2-7, the complete variable domain is EAGVTQFPSHSVIEKGQTVTLRCDPISGHDNLYWYRRVMGKEIKFLLHFVKESKQDESGMPNNRFLAERTGGTYSTLKVQPAELEDSGVYFCASSQQGNEQYFGPGTRLTVT.

The chain is built from TRBV7-2 and TRBJ1-3; D gene unclear. Trimming stripped 5 bases from V and 3 bases from J, with 8 bases between. The CDR3 length is 13 residues. Germline assignment: CDR1 SGHTA and CDR2 FQGNSA. The CDR3 nucleotides read TGTGCCAGCAGCCCTAGCAGTGGAAACACCATATATTTT. It is translated as CASSPSSGNTIYF. Based on the CDR3 plus reference TRBV7-2 and TRBJ1-3, the full variable domain is GAGVSQSPSNKVTEKGKDVELRCDPISGHTALYWYRQSLGQGLEFLIYFQGNSAPDKSGLPSDRFSAERTGGSVSTLTIQRTQQEDSAVYLCASSPSSGNTIYFGEGSWLTVV.

The chain employs TRBV6-1 and TRBJ2-3; 9 nucleotides line up with TRBD1. J was trimmed by 3 bases and V by 1 base; bases with no gene match: 2. This CDR3 spans 15 amino acids. Germline V CDR1 and CDR2: MNHNS, SASEGT. Here the CDR3 DNA reads TGTGCCAGCAGTGAAGTCGGACAGGGGACAGATACGCAGTATTTT. Amino acids: CASSEVGQGTDTQYF.

The rearrangement uses TRBV30 and TRBJ1-2; TRBD1 aligns across 8 bases. After removal of 3 bases from V and 8 bases from J, the junction contained 17 bases not matched to a gene. This CDR3 contains 16 residues. Germline V gene lookup returns CDR1 GTSNPN and CDR2 SVGIG (reference sequence). This CDR3 is CAWSATTGTGVNGYTF. CDR3 DNA sequence: TGTGCCTGGAGCGCAACAACCGGGACAGGAGTGAACGGCTACACCTTC.

DNA for the CDR3: TGTGCCAGCAGCCGGCGAGGGAGTTGGGAAAAACTGTTTTTT. Encoded protein: CASSRRGSWEKLFF. The J gene is TRBJ1-4, the V gene TRBV5-6; D unclear. Germline CDR1 SGHDT, CDR2 YYEEEE. This CDR3 has 14 residues. V lost 4 bases and J lost 8, with 15 bases in between.

This clone was detected a few times. The V gene is TRBV7-2, the J gene TRBJ2-7, with 13 bases matching TRBD2. The CDR3 contains 18 residues. Germline loops: CDR1 SGHTA, CDR2 FQGNSA. J gave up 4 bases and V 1 base, and 10 bases lay outside the gene matches. CDR3 sequence: CASSLGPPGLAGMYEQYF. For the CDR3, the DNA is TGTGCCAGCAGCTTAGGCCCGCCGGGACTAGCGGGGATGTACGAGCAGTACTTC.

V usage is TRBV6-5 and J usage is TRBJ1-6; perhaps TRBD1 as D (6 bases). CDR1 is MNHEY, CDR2 SVGAGI, per germline. The V end lost 6 bases, the J end lost 7 bases, and 13 bases lay between the germline ends. The CDR3 runs to 14 residues. CDR3 loop: CASSPQGGNSPLHF. The CDR3 nucleotides are TGTGCCAGCAGCCCACAGGGCGGAAATTCACCCCTCCACTTT.

CDR3 in DNA: TGTGCCAGTATGACAGGTACTACTGGAAACACCATATATTTT. Translating gives CASMTGTTGNTIYF. The chain carries TRBV19 and TRBJ1-3; D perhaps matches TRBD1 (6 bases). The V gene's germline CDR1 is LNHDA and CDR2 SQIVND (reference sequence). V lost 7 bases, J lost 2 bases, and 12 bases lay in between. The length of the CDR3 is 14 residues.

The chain couples TRBV7-2 to TRBJ2-3; D might be TRBD2 (5 bases). Deletions cut 3 bases from V and 6 bases from J, with 10 bases between. The CDR3 covers 13 residues. The germline V gene encodes CDR1 SGHTA and CDR2 FQGNSA. CDR3 coding DNA: TGTGCCAGCAGCTTTGGACTCTGGGATACGCAGTATTTT. Translation: CASSFGLWDTQYF.

In nucleotides, the CDR3 is TGTGCCAGCAGCTCACAGGGTAATGGCTACACCTTC. This encodes CASSSQGNGYTF. The chain couples TRBV11-3 to TRBJ1-2, with D perhaps matching TRBD1 (6 bases). Germline V lookup: CDR1 SGHNT, CDR2 YENEEA. V lost 4 bases and J 6 bases, leaving 9 bases between the germline ends. The CDR3 runs 12 residues. Together with reference TRBV11-3 and TRBJ1-2, the CDR3 gives the full variable domain: EAGVVQSPRYKIIEKKQPVAFWCNPISGHNTLYWYLQNLGQGPELLIRYENEEAVDDSQLPKDRFSAERLKGVDSTLKIQPAELGDSAVYLCASSSQGNGYTFGSGTRLTVV.